This T cell receptor beta chain was documented in a study of cytomegalovirus exposure and HLA in healthy donors. The V end lost 5 bases, the J end lost 1 base, and 15 bases lay between the germline ends. Germline V gene lookup returns CDR1 SGHRS and CDR2 YFSETQ. The CDR3 has 15 amino acids. PCR was performed using 60 Vbeta and 13 Jbeta primers. Sequenced by immunoSEQ multiplex PCR; TCRdb stores in-frame clones only, minus some. Among about 70,000 clones listed, 65% to 75% were seen once. The V and J genes are TRBV5-1 and TRBJ1-1; D remains ambiguous. The TCR comes from a woman in her fifties or sixties in good health and CMV-seropositive. Sequenced: PBMCs. The CDR3 protein is CASRLSFFTNTEAFF. The CDR3 coding sequence is TGCGCCAGCAGATTAAGCTTCTTCACGAACACTGAAGCTTTCTTT. Drawing the rest from reference TRBV5-1 and TRBJ1-1, the complete variable domain is KAGVTQTPRYLIKTRGQQVTLSCSPISGHRSVSWYQQTPGQGLQFLFEYFSETQRNKGNFPGRFSGRQFSNSRSEMNVSTLELGDSALYLCASRLSFFTNTEAFFGQGTRLTVV.